The 18 T cell receptor beta chains below all came from one sample that was sequenced in a study of spatial heterogeneity in lung cancer. This sample's time point: sample taken at primary tumor resection. TCRdb analysed the 5' RACE reads with MiXCR anew, one entry per CDR3 protein. The sample holds 350 to 500 distinct CDR3 sequences, approximately 15% seen once. Source: normal lung tissue next to the tumor, taken at surgery. All receptors derive from a male donor with early-stage non-small cell lung cancer.

This clonotype was picked up a small number of times. The library was prepared for alpha chains; this beta chain is a stray read, so its frequency means little. The rearrangement links TRBV7-9 to TRBJ2-1; 8 bases fit TRBD2. The V gene end was trimmed by 5 bases and the J gene end by 8 bases; junction bases not matched to a gene: 8. The length of the CDR3 is 14 residues. Germline V lookup: CDR1 SEHNR, CDR2 FQNEAQ (reference sequence). The CDR3 region has the DNA TGTGCCAGCAGCCCGGGACTAGTTGCGGATGAGCAGTTCTTC. It encodes CASSPGLVADEQFF.

Only a few counts were recorded for this clonotype. This beta chain is an off-target read within a library intended for alpha chains, so its frequency means little. The J gene is TRBJ2-3, the V gene TRBV7-8; the match to TRBD2 covers 11 bases. CDR3 size: 15 residues. Germline assignment: CDR1 SGHVS and CDR2 FQNEAQ. V lost 4 bases, J lost 5 bases, and 5 bases stayed unmatched. CDR3 nucleotides: TGTGCCAGCAGCTCACTAGCGGGAGAGGTAGATACGCAGTATTTT. This encodes CASSSLAGEVDTQYF.

As for this clonotype: The size of this beta chain means little, since it is a stray read in a library made for alpha chains. The gene calls are TRBV20-1 and TRBJ1-2, with D unclear. Germline V lookup: CDR1 DFQATT, CDR2 SNEGSKA (reference sequence). This CDR3 has 12 amino acids. V was clipped by 6 bases and J by 7 bases, with 15 bases between them. The CDR3 sequence: CSAPLSQSGYTF. The CDR3 bases are TGCAGTGCCCCCTTGTCGCAGTCTGGCTACACCTTC.

This clonotype is labeled hyperexpanded. This beta chain is a stray read from a library made for alpha chains; its abundance is not meaningful. CDR3 coding DNA: TGTGCCAGCAGCTCCTCCCCGGAGGAGCAGTACTTC. Protein product: CASSSSPEEQYF. V and J are TRBV11-2 and TRBJ2-7; D unresolved. The CDR3 spans 12 residues. The V gene's germline CDR1 is SGHAT and CDR2 FQNNGV. Deletions cut 4 bases from V and 7 bases from J, with 11 bases between.

By frequency in the sample, this clonotype is large. This beta chain is a stray sequence in a library constructed for alpha chains; its clone size is not meaningful. The CDR3 here is CASSPSGGGNEQFF. In DNA form, the CDR3 reads TGTGCCAGCAGCCCCTCGGGGGGAGGCAATGAGCAGTTCTTC. This chain connects TRBV4-2 to TRBJ2-1; 7 positions agree with TRBD2. The CDR3 runs 14 residues. V lost 4 bases and J lost 6; bases outside the gene matches: 6. Germline CDR1 and CDR2: LGHNA and YNFKEQ.

Remarks on this clonotype: A read error may account for a junction end that differs from germline. The library was designed around alpha chains, so this beta chain is a stray read whose abundance carries little weight. V gene TRBV5-6 combines with J gene TRBJ2-7; possibly TRBD1 or TRBD2 for D (6 bases each). The CDR3 is 15 amino acids. Germline CDR1 SGHDT, CDR2 YYEEEE. The CDR3 DNA is TGTGACAGCACCAAGAAGGGGGGATTATCCTACGAGCAGTACTTC. Protein: CDSTKKGGLSYEQYF.

For this clonotype: Being off target in a library aimed at alpha chains, this beta chain has a size of little meaning. The CDR3 DNA reads as TGTGCCAGCAATGAGAACACCGGGGAGCTGTTTTTT. Translated, it gives CASNENTGELFF. V gene TRBV28 combines with J gene TRBJ2-2; D is unresolved. Germline loops: CDR1 MDHEN, CDR2 SYDVKM. Between the trimmed V and J ends, which lost 7 bases and 1 base, there was a span of 4 bases. The CDR3 runs 12 residues.

The table lists this clonotype with a few counts. This beta chain is an unintended read in a library built for alpha chains; its size means little. V gene TRBV12-5 combines with J gene TRBJ2-4, with D perhaps assigned TRBD1 or TRBD2 (5 bases each). V dropped 5 bases and J dropped 10 bases, with 9 bases sitting between them. This CDR3 is 11 amino acids long. The germline CDR1 and CDR2 sequences are LGHNT and FRNRAP. CDR3 region: CASGPGPIQYF. CDR3 coding DNA: TGTGCTAGTGGTCCGGGACCAATTCAGTACTTC.

Within the sample, this clonotype is large. Being off target in a library aimed at alpha chains, this beta chain has a size of little meaning. This chain uses TRBV20-1 with TRBJ2-5; the D is unclear. The CDR3 totals 12 residues. Trimming took off 3 bases at V and 5 bases at J, with 10 bases between the two ends. Germline V CDR1 and CDR2: DFQATT, SNEGSKA (reference sequence). In nucleotides, the CDR3 is TGCAGTGCTAGCCGGACGTTGGAGACCCAGTACTTC. Amino acids: CSASRTLETQYF.

As concerns this clonotype: As an off-target read in a library built for alpha chains, this beta chain has a frequency of little significance. The V gene is TRBV2, the J gene TRBJ2-1; D is perhaps TRBD2 (6 bases). This CDR3 is built from 14 residues. V lost 4 bases and J 6 bases, leaving 13 bases between the germline ends. Germline V gene sequence: CDR1 SNHLY, CDR2 FYNNEI. The CDR3 DNA sequence: TGTGCCAGCAGTGCTGGGAGGACATTCAATGAGCAGTTCTTC. This gives the protein CASSAGRTFNEQFF.

A note on this clonotype: The junction departs from the called germline gene at one end, perhaps through a read error. The library was prepared for alpha chains; this beta chain is a stray read, so its frequency means little. This chain links TRBV10-3 with TRBJ2-5, with a weak D call TRBD2 (5 bases). CDR1 is ENHRY, CDR2 SYGVKD, per germline. The length of the CDR3 is 14 residues. CDR3 sequence: CAVSESGIQETQYF. The CDR3 DNA follows: TGTGCCGTCAGTGAGTCGGGGATCCAAGAGACCCAGTACTTC.

In its sample, this clonotype is large. This beta chain came through as a stray read in a library set up for alpha chains, and its size says little. V is TRBV19 and J is TRBJ2-3; D assignment may be TRBD1 or TRBD2 (5 bases each). The germline V and J ends were trimmed by 6 bases and 6 bases, with 10 bases remaining between them. Germline V CDR1 and CDR2: LNHDA, SQIVND (reference sequence). The CDR3 consists of 12 residues. The CDR3 region has the DNA TGTGCCAGTAGCATGGGGACGGATACGCAGTATTTT. Amino acid sequence: CASSMGTDTQYF.

This clonotype is termed large. A library made for alpha chains picked up this beta chain off target, so its size means little. This rearrangement joins TRBV11-2 to TRBJ1-1, with no clear D. Germline V gene lookup returns CDR1 SGHAT and CDR2 FQNNGV. This CDR3 spans 12 amino acids. V shed 5 bases and J shed 7 bases, with 11 bases lying between them. The CDR3 region has the DNA TGTGCCAGCAGCCCAGATGTGGGTGAAGCTTTCTTT. Translated: CASSPDVGEAFF.

By proportion, this clonotype is large. The library was built for alpha chains, so this beta chain is an off-target read and its size means little. V is TRBV6-2 or TRBV6-3 and J is TRBJ2-4; TRBD2 matches at 12 bases. The CDR3 is 23 residues long. Per the germline V gene, CDR1 is MNHEY and CDR2 is SVGEGT. The V and J ends lost 0 bases and 2 bases, in that order; junction bases with no gene match: 20. The CDR3 sequence: CASSYSVGLTGRLAGATKNIQYF. The CDR3 DNA follows: TGTGCCAGCAGTTACTCCGTGGGGCTGACAGGGAGACTAGCGGGAGCAACCAAAAACATTCAGTACTTC.

In this sample, this clonotype is large. This beta chain came through as a stray read in a library set up for alpha chains, and its size says little. J is TRBJ2-2 and V is TRBV27, with 7 bases aligning to TRBD1. V lost 6 bases and J lost 4; bases outside the gene matches: 5. Germline CDR1 reads MNHEY; CDR2 reads SMNVEV (reference sequence). The CDR3 loop spans 14 amino acids. The CDR3 DNA is TGTGCCAGCAGGACCGGGACAGCCACCGGGGAGCTGTTTTTT. Its protein product is CASRTGTATGELFF.

In the case of this clonotype: Being one base from a much bigger clone, this may be a read error. This beta chain is a stray sequence in a library constructed for alpha chains; its clone size is not meaningful. This chain joins TRBV7-9 and TRBJ2-7; D uncertain. This CDR3 is 12 amino acids long. The germline V gene encodes CDR1 SEHNR and CDR2 FQNEAQ (reference sequence). This CDR3 is CVSSLWTDEQYF. For the CDR3, the DNA is TGTGTCAGCAGCTTGTGGACGGACGAGCAGTACTTC.

This clonotype is large within its sample. The size of this beta chain means little, since it is a stray read in a library made for alpha chains. V and J are TRBV6-5 and TRBJ2-1; TRBD2 matches 12 bases. Germline CDR1 is MNHEY and CDR2 is SVGAGI. The CDR3 runs 16 residues. Trimming removed 5 bases from V and 5 bases from J; junction bases left unmatched: 7. CDR3 DNA sequence: TGTGCCAGCAGTCTTCTAGCGGGAGGGCGGAACAATGAGCAGTTCTTC. Protein product: CASSLLAGGRNNEQFF.

As for this clonotype: Found in a library prepared for alpha chains, this beta chain is an off-target read, and its abundance has little meaning. The rearrangement links TRBV18 to TRBJ2-3; 11 bases map to TRBD1. The V gene's germline CDR1 is KGHSH and CDR2 LQKENI. The CDR3 runs 14 residues. V was clipped by 3 bases and J by 6 bases; unmatched bases: 2. CDR3 residues: CASSPGQGVDTQYF. CDR3 DNA: TGTGCCAGCTCACCGGGACAGGGGGTGGATACGCAGTATTTT.